This T cell receptor (beta chain) stems from a study of blood T cell repertoires in COVID-19. Study-wide context: From the United States, Italy and Spain came samples of acute and convalescent COVID-19. PBMCs, B-cell-depleted T cells, or T cells were the source of the cDNA or gDNA that made up the material.

This CDR3 comprises 14 residues. Germline assignment: CDR1 SGDLS and CDR2 YYNGEE. V gave up 4 bases and J gave up 6 bases; unmatched junction bases: 10. The authors' processing: Amplification of reference gene primers was used by the study to estimate nucleated cell counts. Sequencing used immunoSEQ multiplex PCR; TCRdb keeps in-frame clones, though not all of them. That table is the source of V, J and clone size, and D and trimming were worked out from the DNA. Of 150,000 to 180,000 clones in the sample, about 80% were seen once. This clone occurred a few times. The TCR was taken from a man between 60 and 75 years old with acute or convalescent COVID-19. This rearrangement joins TRBV9 to TRBJ2-7; TRBD1 matches at 7 bases. The sequenced sample consisted of peripheral blood. The CDR3 loop is CASSNPDRQGEQYF. CDR3 nucleotide sequence: TGTGCCAGCAGCAATCCGGACAGGCAGGGCGAGCAGTACTTC.